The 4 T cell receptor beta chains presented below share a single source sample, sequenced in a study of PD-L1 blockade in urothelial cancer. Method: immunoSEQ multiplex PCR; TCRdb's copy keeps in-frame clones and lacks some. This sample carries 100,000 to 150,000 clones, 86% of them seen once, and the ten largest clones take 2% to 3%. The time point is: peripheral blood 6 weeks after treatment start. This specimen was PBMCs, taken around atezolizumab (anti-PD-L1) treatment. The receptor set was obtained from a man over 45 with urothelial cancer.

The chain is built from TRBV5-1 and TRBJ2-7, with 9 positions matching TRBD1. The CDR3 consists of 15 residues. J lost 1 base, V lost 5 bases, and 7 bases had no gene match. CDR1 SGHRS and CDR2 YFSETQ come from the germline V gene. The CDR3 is CASSSGTGLSYEQYF. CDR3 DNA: TGCGCCAGCAGTTCCGGGACAGGGCTTTCCTACGAGCAGTACTTC.

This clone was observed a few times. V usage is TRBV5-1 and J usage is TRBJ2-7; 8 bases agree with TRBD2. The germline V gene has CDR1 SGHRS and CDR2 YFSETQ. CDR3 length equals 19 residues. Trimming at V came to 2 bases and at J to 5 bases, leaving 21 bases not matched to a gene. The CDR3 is CASSFSPRVSGTREDEQYF. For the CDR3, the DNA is TGCGCCAGCAGCTTTTCGCCGAGGGTTTCCGGGACTAGGGAAGACGAGCAGTACTTC. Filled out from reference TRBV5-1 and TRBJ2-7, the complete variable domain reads KAGVTQTPRYLIKTRGQQVTLSCSPISGHRSVSWYQQTPGQGLQFLFEYFSETQRNKGNFPGRFSGRQFSNSRSEMNVSTLELGDSALYLCASSFSPRVSGTREDEQYFGPGTRLTVT.

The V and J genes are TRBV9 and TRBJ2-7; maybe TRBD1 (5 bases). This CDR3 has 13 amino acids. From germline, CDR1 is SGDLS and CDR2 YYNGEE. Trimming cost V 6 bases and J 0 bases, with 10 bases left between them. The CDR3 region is CASNRQGSYEQYF. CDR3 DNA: TGTGCCAGCAATCGGCAGGGCTCCTACGAGCAGTACTTC.

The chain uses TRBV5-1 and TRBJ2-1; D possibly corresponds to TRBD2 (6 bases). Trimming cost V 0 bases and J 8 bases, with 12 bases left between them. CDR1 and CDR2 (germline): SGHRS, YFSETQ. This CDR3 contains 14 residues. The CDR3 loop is CASSLVAGTDEQFF. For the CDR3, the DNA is TGCGCCAGCAGCTTGGTTGCGGGAACGGATGAGCAGTTCTTC. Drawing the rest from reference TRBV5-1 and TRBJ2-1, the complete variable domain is KAGVTQTPRYLIKTRGQQVTLSCSPISGHRSVSWYQQTPGQGLQFLFEYFSETQRNKGNFPGRFSGRQFSNSRSEMNVSTLELGDSALYLCASSLVAGTDEQFFGPGTRLTVL.